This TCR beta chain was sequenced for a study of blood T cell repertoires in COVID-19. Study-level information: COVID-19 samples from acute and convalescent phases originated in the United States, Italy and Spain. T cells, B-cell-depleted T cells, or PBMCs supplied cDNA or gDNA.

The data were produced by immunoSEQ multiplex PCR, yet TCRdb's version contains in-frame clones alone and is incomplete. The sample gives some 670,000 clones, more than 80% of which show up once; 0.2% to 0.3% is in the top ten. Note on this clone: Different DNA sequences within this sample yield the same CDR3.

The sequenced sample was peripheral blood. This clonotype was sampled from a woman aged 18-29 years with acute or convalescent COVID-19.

CDR3 nucleotides: TGTGCCAGCAGTAGACAGGGAGGGAACACTGAAGCTTTCTTT. It codes for CASSRQGGNTEAFF. The V call is TRBV6-5, the J call TRBJ1-1; 7 bases line up with TRBD1. The CDR3 consists of 14 residues. Germline assignment: CDR1 MNHEY and CDR2 SVGAGI. Germline trimming cut 5 bases from V and 1 base from J; bases unmatched to any gene: 4.